These 25 T cell receptor beta chains came from one sample sequenced in a study of Ad26.COV2.S vaccination and SARS-CoV-2 variants (dated by TCRdb to the early 2020s). Library creation used the immunoSEQ multiplex PCR assay. The table comes from immuneACCESS by way of TCRdb, which keeps in-frame sequences with V and J called. Part of the clones is missing from these tables; in studies checked, under half for an unresolved V gene and the rest for unknown reasons. The sample has approximately 300,000 clones on record, approximately 86% of them singletons. Of the sample, around 2% is held by the ten largest clones. Read against the paper, the sample's treatment or condition label means: roughly 20 received Ad26.COV2.S at low or high dose, single or two shots; 5 received placebo; per-sample allocation not given. For vaccine and placebo recipients, the sequenced repertoires came from samples collected on day 63 after the first injection.

Specimen: peripheral blood, collected in a trial of Ad26.COV2.S vaccine versus placebo. These receptors were collected from a person aged 18-65 years who received the Ad26.COV2.S COVID-19 vaccine or a placebo.

The J gene is TRBJ1-2, the V gene TRBV18, with 9 bases that match TRBD1. The trim removed 3 bases at V and 5 bases at J, leaving 7 bases unmatched. This CDR3 has 15 amino acids. Germline assignment: CDR1 KGHSH and CDR2 LQKENI. This chain's CDR3 is CASSPKRTGDYGYTF. The CDR3 DNA is TGTGCCAGCTCACCCAAAAGGACAGGGGATTATGGCTACACCTTC. The whole variable domain, filled in from reference TRBV18 and TRBJ1-2, reads NAGVMQNPRHLVRRRGQEARLRCSPMKGHSHVYWYRQLPEEGLKFMVYLQKENIIDESGMPKERFSAEFPKEGPSILRIQQVVRGDSAAYFCASSPKRTGDYGYTFGSGTRLTVV.

This clone was picked up one time. The genes are TRBV6-2 or TRBV6-3 and TRBJ2-5; D call uncertain. CDR1 MNHEY and CDR2 SVGEGT come from the germline V gene. The V gene lost 5 bases and the J gene lost 3 bases, with 7 bases spanning the gap. This CDR3 region has 12 residues. The CDR3 nucleotides are TGTGCCAGCAGTCCGACGGAAGAGACCCAGTACTTC. Translation gives CASSPTEETQYF.

The gene calls are TRBV27 and TRBJ1-1; D ambiguous. The V end was cut by 1 base, the J end by 3 bases, with 6 bases between. The CDR3 runs to 13 residues. Germline V gives CDR1 MNHEY, CDR2 SMNVEV (reference sequence). CDR3 sequence reads: CASSLWADTEAFF. CDR3 nucleotide sequence: TGTGCCAGCAGTTTATGGGCCGACACTGAAGCTTTCTTT.

V is TRBV7-2 and J is TRBJ2-1; TRBD2 agrees at 13 bases. The CDR3 covers 14 residues. Germline V gene sequence: CDR1 SGHTA, CDR2 FQGNSA. The V gene end was trimmed by 4 bases and the J gene end by 10 bases; junction bases not matched to a gene: 4. The CDR3 region is CASSSGTSGVEQFF. As DNA, the CDR3 is TGTGCCAGCAGCTCCGGGACTAGCGGGGTGGAGCAGTTCTTC.

The genes are TRBV4-1 and TRBJ1-1; no definite D call. Trimming took 1 base from V and 4 from J, leaving 4 bases between them. CDR3 length: 12 amino acids. CDR1 is MGHRA, CDR2 YSYEKL, per germline. The CDR3 protein is CASSQVSTEAFF. The CDR3 DNA reads as TGCGCCAGCAGCCAAGTATCCACTGAAGCTTTCTTT.

The chain is built from TRBV5-1 and TRBJ2-3; 15 bases fit TRBD2. Losses at the gene ends were 4 bases for V and 0 bases for J; bases not matched to a gene: 6. The CDR3 covers 18 residues. CDR1 and CDR2 (germline): SGHRS, YFSETQ. The CDR3, as DNA: TGCGCCAGCAGCGAGGGACTAGCGGGGGGCATTAGCACAGATACGCAGTATTTT. Its translation: CASSEGLAGGISTDTQYF.

This sequence joins TRBV6-6 and TRBJ1-2, with TRBD1 matching over 8 bases. Looked up from germline, CDR1 is MNHNY and CDR2 is SVGAGI (reference sequence). This CDR3 is built from 16 residues. V lost 2 bases, J lost 7 bases, and 12 bases stayed unmatched. CDR3 in amino acids: CASSYAQRQGRSGYTF. The DNA for the CDR3 is TGTGCCAGCAGTTACGCCCAACGACAGGGGAGAAGTGGCTACACCTTC.

The chain has TRBV28 and TRBJ2-1; D not certain. Trimming shortened V by 5 bases and J by 0 bases, and 20 bases separated the two germline ends. CDR3 length: 18 residues. In germline, CDR1 is MDHEN, CDR2 SYDVKM. Here the CDR3 reads CASSPLTTVSSSYNEQFF. The CDR3 region has the DNA TGTGCCAGCAGTCCACTCACCACAGTATCTAGCTCCTACAATGAGCAGTTCTTC. Together with reference TRBV28 and TRBJ2-1, the CDR3 gives the full variable domain: DVKVTQSSRYLVKRTGEKVFLECVQDMDHENMFWYRQDPGLGLRLIYFSYDVKMKEKGDIPEGYSVSREKKERFSLILESASTNQTSMYLCASSPLTTVSSSYNEQFFGPGTRLTVL.

The chain employs TRBV6-5 and TRBJ2-7, with D perhaps matching TRBD1 or TRBD2 (5 bases each). Trimming stripped 4 bases from V and 2 bases from J, with 12 bases between. CDR1 is MNHEY, CDR2 SVGAGI, per germline. The CDR3 has 14 residues. Written as DNA, the CDR3 is TGTGCCAGCAGTTCTCCGGGACCCCCCTACGAGCAGTACTTC. Translating gives CASSSPGPPYEQYF.

The rearrangement joins TRBV10-3 to TRBJ1-2, with D uncertain. The CDR3 is 14 amino acids. CDR1 is ENHRY, CDR2 SYGVKD, per germline. V was shortened by 7 bases and J by 0 bases, with 12 bases between the two germline ends. The CDR3 sequence: CAIKEGSPNYGYTF. The CDR3 DNA is TGTGCCATCAAGGAGGGCAGCCCTAACTATGGCTACACCTTC.

The chain carries TRBV7-9 and TRBJ1-5; 7 bases align to TRBD1. The V and J ends lost 5 bases and 4 bases, in that order; junction bases with no gene match: 5. The germline gives CDR1 SEHNR, CDR2 FQNEAQ (reference sequence). This CDR3 spans 14 amino acids. The CDR3 spells CASSGTGENQPQHF. CDR3 nucleotides: TGTGCCAGCAGCGGAACAGGGGAAAATCAGCCCCAGCATTTT. Full variable domain (rest looked up from reference TRBV7-9 and TRBJ1-5): DTGVSQNPRHKITKRGQNVTFRCDPISEHNRLYWYRQTLGQGPEFLTYFQNEAQLEKSRLLSDRFSAERPKGSFSTLEIQRTEQGDSAMYLCASSGTGENQPQHFGDGTRLSIL.

V gene TRBV5-4 combines with J gene TRBJ2-5; 12 bases are shared with TRBD2. The CDR3 consists of 19 residues. The J segment lost 3 bases and the V segment lost 7 bases, leaving 19 bases of the junction unmatched. Germline CDR1 is SGHNT and CDR2 is YYREEE (reference sequence). CDR3 DNA: TGTGCCAGCGAGGCTGGGCTAGCGGGGGGGCCAGTTCAAAAAGAGACCCAGTACTTC. Translated, it gives CASEAGLAGGPVQKETQYF.

The chain links TRBV5-1 to TRBJ2-2; a weak D match, TRBD2 (6 bases). V was trimmed by 4 bases and J by 2 bases, leaving 15 bases between them. The germline V gene encodes CDR1 SGHRS and CDR2 YFSETQ. This CDR3 contains 16 residues. The CDR3 region has the DNA TGCGCCAGCAGCCTGGCAGGAGGGCAAAACACCGGGGAGCTGTTTTTT. Protein: CASSLAGGQNTGELFF.

CDR3 sequence: CASSSLRTSSYNEQFF. CDR3 bases: TGTGCCAGTAGTTCGTTGCGGACTAGCTCCTACAATGAGCAGTTCTTC. The chain recombines TRBV19 with TRBJ2-1; 7 bases line up with TRBD2. The V gene's germline CDR1 is LNHDA and CDR2 SQIVND (reference sequence). This CDR3 has 16 amino acids. V lost 5 bases, J lost 0 bases, and 7 bases stayed unmatched.

This chain connects TRBV13 to TRBJ2-6, with D maybe TRBD1 (6 bases). The CDR3 has 16 residues. Germline V gene lookup returns CDR1 PRHDT and CDR2 FYEKMQ (reference sequence). Trimming took 0 bases from V and 4 from J, leaving 10 bases between them. The DNA of the CDR3 is TGTGCCAGCAGCTTAGGAACAGGGTCAGGGGCCAACGTCCTGACTTTC. Translation: CASSLGTGSGANVLTF.

The chain combines TRBV28 with TRBJ1-1; D unresolved. This CDR3 spans 13 amino acids. Between the trimmed V and J ends, which lost 7 bases and 1 base, there was a span of 10 bases. Germline loops: CDR1 MDHEN, CDR2 SYDVKM. CDR3 residues: CASTEPRNTEAFF. In nucleotides, the CDR3 is TGTGCCAGCACCGAGCCCCGGAACACTGAAGCTTTCTTT.

This chain connects TRBV28 to TRBJ2-2; TRBD2 is a possible D gene (6 bases). CDR1 is MDHEN and CDR2 is SYDVKM in the germline V gene. V was cut by 5 bases and J by 4 bases, with 14 bases left in between. CDR3 size: 15 residues. The CDR3 region has the DNA TGTGCCAGCAGTCTGCCGTTCGGGGGCACCGGGGAGCTGTTTTTT. Its protein product is CASSLPFGGTGELFF.

This rearrangement joins TRBV20-1 to TRBJ1-5; D is unclear. The CDR3 contains 12 residues. Germline CDR1 DFQATT, CDR2 SNEGSKA (reference sequence). V lost 3 bases, J lost 0 bases, and 3 bases lay in between. CDR3 loop: CSASVSNQPQHF. The CDR3 DNA is TGCAGTGCTAGTGTTAGCAATCAGCCCCAGCATTTT.

The chain carries TRBV7-3 and TRBJ2-1; 7 positions match TRBD2. The CDR3 is 15 residues long. CDR1 and CDR2 from the germline V gene are SGHTA and FQGTGA. V lost 1 base to trimming and J lost 6 bases; unmatched junction nucleotides: 6. CDR3 residues: CASSLKVAGVNEQFF. CDR3 DNA sequence: TGTGCCAGCAGCTTAAAGGTGGCGGGGGTCAATGAGCAGTTCTTC. Full variable domain (outside the CDR3, taken from reference TRBV7-3 and TRBJ2-1): GAGVSQTPSNKVTEKGKYVELRCDPISGHTALYWYRQSLGQGPEFLIYFQGTGAADDSGLPNDRFFAVRPEGSVSTLKIQRTERGDSAVYLCASSLKVAGVNEQFFGPGTRLTVL.

This chain uses TRBV6-5 with TRBJ2-4, with a tentative D call TRBD1 (6 bases). With 6 bases removed from V and 0 bases from J, the gap between germline ends came to 12 bases. The CDR3 totals 15 residues. From germline, CDR1 is MNHEY and CDR2 SVGAGI. CDR3 region: CASSGQLEAKNIQYF. Written as DNA, the CDR3 is TGTGCCAGCAGCGGACAGTTAGAAGCCAAAAACATTCAGTACTTC.

The rearrangement links TRBV27 to TRBJ1-2; TRBD1 agrees at 7 bases. CDR3 length: 16 residues. V shed 0 bases, J shed 8 bases, and the junction held 12 bases outside the gene matches. Germline assignment: CDR1 MNHEY and CDR2 SMNVEV (reference sequence). CDR3 amino acids: CASSLSIPAGGGGYTF. The CDR3 nucleotides are TGTGCCAGCAGTTTATCGATCCCCGCAGGGGGTGGAGGCTACACCTTC.

The gene calls are TRBV13 and TRBJ2-7; 14 bases agree with TRBD2. Trimming took 5 bases from V and 4 from J; bases not matched to a gene: 7. This CDR3 is built from 16 residues. Germline V gene data show CDR1 as PRHDT and CDR2 as FYEKMQ (reference sequence). The CDR3 sequence: CASSPRLAGGPYEQYF. The DNA for the CDR3 is TGTGCCAGCAGCCCGAGACTAGCGGGGGGGCCTTACGAGCAGTACTTC.

This chain connects TRBV7-6 to TRBJ1-2; D is uncertain. The CDR3 length is 14 residues. Between the trimmed V and J ends, which lost 1 base and 8 bases, there was a span of 14 bases. CDR1 and CDR2 (germline): SGHVS, FNYEAQ. The CDR3 region has the DNA TGTGCCAGCAGCTTAGATCTTGGGCCAGACGGCTACACCTTC. It codes for CASSLDLGPDGYTF.

This clone was seen a handful of times. The gene calls are TRBV6-5 and TRBJ2-2; 11 bases match TRBD2. CDR3 length: 14 amino acids. Losses at the gene ends were 9 bases for V and 4 bases for J; bases not matched to a gene: 4. In germline, CDR1 is MNHEY, CDR2 SVGAGI. The CDR3 sequence: CARIGLAGTGELFF. DNA for the CDR3: TGTGCCAGGATTGGACTAGCGGGCACCGGGGAGCTGTTTTTT.

The chain uses TRBV14 and TRBJ2-7, with TRBD1 identical over 9 bases. The CDR3 extends over 16 amino acids. V gave up 5 bases and J gave up 4 bases; unmatched junction bases: 12. The V gene's germline CDR1 is SGHDN and CDR2 FVKESK. CDR3 coding DNA: TGTGCCAGCAGCGACTCCGGGACAGGGACGTTATACGAGCAGTACTTC. It encodes CASSDSGTGTLYEQYF.